Listed here are 18 T cell receptor beta chains from one sample, sequenced in a study of OX40 agonist ivuxolimab in advanced cancers. Libraries were prepared by immunoSEQ multiplex PCR; TCRdb keeps only in-frame clonotypes and omits some of them. The table lists roughly 65,000 clones, about four fifths of them singletons, with around 2% in the top ten. The sample here was CD4+ or CD8+ T cells sorted from blood, taken in a trial of the OX40 agonist ivuxolimab. Every receptor here comes from an adult with an advanced solid tumor such as melanoma, head and neck, liver or kidney cancer.

The chain employs TRBV11-2 and TRBJ2-1, with D maybe TRBD2 (6 bases). The CDR3 has 13 residues. V was cut by 0 bases and J by 9 bases, with 9 bases left in between. Germline CDR1 SGHAT, CDR2 FQNNGV. The CDR3 DNA reads as TGTGCCAGCAGCTTAGATGGTAGCGGTGAGCAGTTCTTC. Its translation is CASSLDGSGEQFF.

About this clone: Other nucleotide sequences in the sample specify the same CDR3. This rearrangement joins TRBV19 to TRBJ1-5, with D unclear. In germline, CDR1 is LNHDA, CDR2 SQIVND (reference sequence). Trimming pared 1 base from V and 3 bases from J, leaving 7 bases between. This CDR3 has 14 amino acids. The chain's CDR3 is CASSIAGNNQPQHF. The CDR3, as DNA: TGTGCCAGTAGTATAGCGGGGAACAATCAGCCCCAGCATTTT. The entire variable domain, with the rest obtained from reference TRBV19 and TRBJ1-5, is as follows: DGGITQSPKYLFRKEGQNVTLSCEQNLNHDAMYWYRQDPGQGLRLIYYSQIVNDFQKGDIAEGYSVSREKKESFPLTVTSAQKNPTAFYLCASSIAGNNQPQHFGDGTRLSIL.

This clone has a single count. The rearrangement joins TRBV6-5 to TRBJ2-5, with D possibly called TRBD1 or TRBD2 (5 bases each). The V gene's germline CDR1 is MNHEY and CDR2 SVGAGI. The CDR3 is made up of 15 amino acids. The ends were cut back, 5 bases at V and 0 bases at J, with 13 bases in the middle. In DNA form, the CDR3 reads TGTGCCAGCAGTACGGGACCGACGTACCAAGAGACCCAGTACTTC. This translates into CASSTGPTYQETQYF.

V gene TRBV5-1 combines with J gene TRBJ2-3, with D possibly matching TRBD1 (5 bases). V shed 4 bases and J shed 0 bases, with 15 bases lying between them. Germline CDR1 reads SGHRS; CDR2 reads YFSETQ. The length of the CDR3 is 16 residues. The CDR3 here is CASSNRQPSSTDTQYF. The CDR3 nucleotides are TGCGCCAGCAGCAACCGACAGCCTTCTAGCACAGATACGCAGTATTTT.

The chain couples TRBV4-1 to TRBJ2-3; the match to TRBD2 covers 7 bases. The germline V gene has CDR1 MGHRA and CDR2 YSYEKL. CDR3 size: 15 residues. The trim removed 4 bases at V and 2 bases at J, leaving 6 bases unmatched. The CDR3 loop is CASSRSGPTTDTQYF. The CDR3 DNA reads as TGCGCCAGCAGCCGTAGCGGGCCTACCACAGATACGCAGTATTTT.

The chain carries TRBV5-1 and TRBJ2-5; no clear D. In germline, CDR1 is SGHRS, CDR2 YFSETQ. The V gene lost 1 base and the J gene lost 1 base, with 5 bases spanning the gap. The CDR3 totals 13 residues. CDR3 nucleotides: TGCGCCAGCAGCTTGCAGTTCCAAGAGACCCAGTACTTC. Encoded protein: CASSLQFQETQYF. Based on the CDR3 plus reference TRBV5-1 and TRBJ2-5, the full variable domain is KAGVTQTPRYLIKTRGQQVTLSCSPISGHRSVSWYQQTPGQGLQFLFEYFSETQRNKGNFPGRFSGRQFSNSRSEMNVSTLELGDSALYLCASSLQFQETQYFGPGTRLLVL.

J is TRBJ2-1 and V is TRBV11-2; D may be TRBD2 (5 bases). The germline CDR1 and CDR2 sequences are SGHAT and FQNNGV. The V end lost 2 bases, the J end lost 0 bases, and 14 bases lay between the germline ends. The CDR3 length is 17 residues. The CDR3 coding sequence is TGTGCCAGCAGCTTATTAGTCGCGGGCAACTCCTACAATGAGCAGTTCTTC. Translated, it gives CASSLLVAGNSYNEQFF.

The chain combines TRBV5-1 with TRBJ1-3, with D perhaps matching TRBD1 (5 bases). Trimming took off 3 bases at V and 2 bases at J, with 9 bases between the two ends. This CDR3 has 14 amino acids. Germline assignment: CDR1 SGHRS and CDR2 YFSETQ. In DNA form, the CDR3 reads TGCGCCAGCAGCTCCCAGGGCCCTGGAAACACCATATATTTT. It specifies CASSSQGPGNTIYF.

The chain carries TRBV14 and TRBJ1-2; D is ambiguous. V was clipped by 0 bases and J by 4 bases, with 9 bases between them. Germline CDR1 SGHDN, CDR2 FVKESK. The CDR3 consists of 14 residues. This chain's CDR3 is CASSQDGVGYGYTF. The CDR3, as DNA: TGTGCCAGCAGCCAAGATGGGGTGGGCTATGGCTACACCTTC.

The chain has TRBV6-6 and TRBJ1-4, with D possibly being TRBD1 (6 bases). Between the trimmed V and J ends, which lost 6 bases and 8 bases, there was a span of 16 bases. The CDR3 sequence is 14 residues long. Per the germline V gene, CDR1 is MNHNY and CDR2 is SVGAGI (reference sequence). The CDR3: CASSRGPGGEKLFF. The CDR3, as DNA: TGTGCCAGCAGCAGGGGACCCGGTGGCGAAAAACTGTTTTTT.

This clone was seen once. The chain carries TRBV5-1 and TRBJ1-1; D possibly corresponds to TRBD1 (6 bases). Germline V gene lookup returns CDR1 SGHRS and CDR2 YFSETQ. The V end was cut by 4 bases, the J end by 3 bases, with 13 bases between. CDR3 length equals 14 residues. CDR3 protein: CASSQDRSYTEAFF. The CDR3 coding sequence is TGCGCCAGCAGCCAGGACAGATCATACACTGAAGCTTTCTTT.

The chain is built from TRBV14 and TRBJ2-1; D unclear. This CDR3 region has 11 residues. Trimming took 5 bases from V and 5 from J, leaving 4 bases between them. The V gene's germline CDR1 is SGHDN and CDR2 FVKESK. CDR3 region: CASSGNNEQFF. CDR3 sequence (DNA): TGTGCCAGCAGCGGCAACAATGAGCAGTTCTTC.

The CDR3 is CASSRRTEWTDRGTGELFF. DNA for the CDR3: TGTGCCAGCAGCCGAAGAACCGAATGGACGGACCGAGGCACCGGGGAGCTGTTTTTT. The chain carries TRBV7-6 and TRBJ2-2, with D hard to call. V lost 5 bases and J lost 4, with 26 bases in between. Germline CDR1 reads SGHVS; CDR2 reads FNYEAQ. The CDR3 sequence is 19 residues long.

The V gene is TRBV7-9, the J gene TRBJ2-7; D is possibly TRBD2 (6 bases). The CDR3 totals 14 residues. Germline V gene lookup returns CDR1 SEHNR and CDR2 FQNEAQ (reference sequence). With 7 bases removed from V and 4 bases from J, the gap between germline ends came to 17 bases. The CDR3 here is CASKAGHGVYEQYF. The CDR3, as DNA: TGTGCCAGCAAAGCGGGCCATGGGGTTTACGAGCAGTACTTC.

This rearrangement joins TRBV6-5 to TRBJ1-2, with 8 bases lining up with TRBD1. This CDR3 spans 13 amino acids. The junction had 9 bases not matched to a gene; V was cut back by 8 bases and J by 7 bases. Per germline, CDR1 MNHEY and CDR2 SVGAGI. CDR3 DNA sequence: TGTGCCAGCTCCCCCAGGGGGCAAGGTGGCTACACCTTC. Protein sequence: CASSPRGQGGYTF.

CDR3 region: CASSLLAETQYF. In nucleotides, the CDR3 is TGTGCCAGCAGTTTACTTGCGGAGACCCAGTACTTC. The chain joins TRBV28 to TRBJ2-5; unclear D gene. Looked up from germline, CDR1 is MDHEN and CDR2 is SYDVKM. The CDR3 runs 12 residues. The germline V and J ends were trimmed by 2 bases and 5 bases, with 6 bases remaining between them.

The chain recombines TRBV5-1 with TRBJ2-7; 8 bases fit TRBD1. Germline loops: CDR1 SGHRS, CDR2 YFSETQ. Trimming removed 3 bases from V and 2 bases from J; junction bases left unmatched: 1. The CDR3 totals 13 residues. The CDR3 DNA follows: TGCGCCAGCAGCTCGACAGGGGCCTACGAGCAGTACTTC. Its protein is CASSSTGAYEQYF.

The chain joins TRBV5-1 to TRBJ2-5, with 11 nucleotides matching TRBD2. This CDR3 spans 16 amino acids. CDR1 is SGHRS, CDR2 YFSETQ, per germline. The trim removed 3 bases at V and 3 bases at J, leaving 7 bases unmatched. CDR3 residues: CASSSGPSGGKETQYF. As DNA, the CDR3 is TGCGCCAGCAGCTCGGGACCTAGCGGGGGGAAAGAGACCCAGTACTTC.